The rows below give T cell receptor beta chains drawn from one sample of a study of CD4 T cells in relation to SARS-CoV-2 and coronaviruses. TCRdb keeps only in-frame clones here, not all; method: immunoSEQ multiplex PCR. The sample yields tens of thousands of clones, 84% seen once. Their recognized antigens are unknown. Sequencing was done on a sample of naive CD4+ T cells from PBMCs, cultured in vitro. The receptor source for this set is an adult with COVID-19. Each CDR3 is given with its conserved first and last residue. A D gene is named only where the DNA matches it firmly. Expanded clones get a size class; other rows say once, few or many, or leave the size out.

few TRBJ2-7 - TRBV24-1 CATSDVDRRNYEQYF TGTGCCACCAGTGATGTAGACAGGCGGAACTACGAGCAGTACTTC
- TRBJ1-3 TRBD1 TRBV5-4 CASSYHRGSGNTIYF TGTGCCAGCAGCTACCACAGGGGATCTGGAAACACCATATATTTT
- TRBJ1-3 - TRBV6-1 CASSEVSGVYSGNTIYF TGTGCCAGCAGTGAAGTCTCTGGGGTTTACTCTGGAAACACCATATATTTT
- TRBJ2-1 TRBD2 TRBV7-2 CASSRTSGSEGKQFF TGTGCCAGCAGTAGGACTAGCGGGAGCGAGGGGAAGCAGTTCTTC
few TRBJ1-5 - TRBV30 CAWRDTGKQPQHF TGTGCCTGGAGAGATACAGGGAAACAGCCCCAGCATTTT
- TRBJ2-5 - TRBV20-1 CSEGRETQYF TGCAGTGAGGGGAGGGAGACCCAGTACTTC
few TRBJ1-1 - TRBV20-1 CSAEGITEAFF TGCAGTGCAGAGGGAATCACTGAAGCTTTCTTT
- TRBJ2-7 - TRBV19 CASSITGGTYEQYF TGTGCCAGTAGTATTACCGGAGGGACCTACGAGCAGTACTTC
- TRBJ2-7 TRBD1 TRBV10-3 CAISESRDRNSYEQYF TGTGCCATCAGTGAGTCTAGGGACAGAAACTCCTACGAGCAGTACTTC
- TRBJ2-7 - TRBV2 CASSDPGEQYF TGTGCCAGCAGTGACCCGGGAGAGCAGTACTTC
- TRBJ2-7 TRBD2 TRBV5-4 CASSLTSGSSYEQYF TGTGCCAGCAGCTTGACTAGCGGGAGCTCCTACGAGCAGTACTTC
- TRBJ1-5 - TRBV28 CASSQGLGSNQPQHF TGTGCCAGCAGCCAAGGGCTCGGGAGCAATCAGCCCCAGCATTTT
- TRBJ2-1 - TRBV2 CASTSRGLYNEQFF TGTGCCAGCACGAGCAGGGGTCTCTACAATGAGCAGTTCTTC
few TRBJ2-2 TRBD1 TRBV5-1 CASSWILGTGGRTGELFF TGCGCCAGCAGCTGGATCCTCGGGACAGGGGGCCGGACCGGGGAGCTGTTTTTT
- TRBJ2-1 TRBD2 TRBV7-8 CASSTVLAGDDNEQFF TGTGCCAGCAGCACGGTCTTAGCGGGAGATGACAATGAGCAGTTCTTC
- TRBJ1-1 - TRBV5-6 CASSFQGAKAFF TGTGCCAGCAGCTTTCAGGGAGCCAAAGCTTTCTTT
- TRBJ2-5 - TRBV15 CATSRGTDSGQETQYF TGTGCCACCAGCAGAGGGACGGATAGCGGACAAGAGACCCAGTACTTC
once TRBJ2-5 TRBD1 TRBV11-3 CASSAGQGSQETQYF TGTGCCAGCAGCGCGGGACAGGGTAGCCAAGAGACCCAGTACTTC
few TRBJ1-1 - TRBV15 CATSRVGGIEAFF TGTGCCACCAGCAGAGTAGGCGGTATTGAAGCTTTCTTT
few TRBJ2-1 - TRBV6-2/TRBV6-3 CASSYGIRPDREQFF TGTGCCAGCAGTTACGGAATTAGACCCGATCGTGAGCAGTTCTTC
- TRBJ2-1 TRBD1 TRBV7-3 CASSFGTGAFNEQFF TGTGCCAGCAGCTTCGGGACAGGGGCTTTCAATGAGCAGTTCTTC
- TRBJ1-5 - TRBV12-3/TRBV12-4 CASTPGGNQPQHF TGTGCCAGCACTCCGGGGGGCAATCAGCCCCAGCATTTT
- TRBJ1-2 TRBD1 TRBV30 CAWSQQGAGGYTF TGTGCCTGGAGTCAACAGGGGGCGGGCGGCTACACCTTC
- TRBJ1-3 - TRBV6-2/TRBV6-3 CASSYDSISGNTIYF TGTGCCAGCAGTTATGACAGCATCTCTGGAAACACCATATATTTT
- TRBJ2-3 - TRBV28 CASSPQATDTQYF TGTGCCAGCAGTCCCCAAGCGACAGATACGCAGTATTTT
- TRBJ2-1 - TRBV5-1 CASSGTGTSNNEQFF TGCGCCAGCAGCGGGACCGGGACATCTAACAATGAGCAGTTCTTC
- TRBJ1-1 TRBD1 TRBV18 CASSRDRGAEAFF TGTGCCAGCTCCCGGGACAGGGGCGCTGAAGCTTTCTTT
- TRBJ2-1 - TRBV7-6 CASSLGRARGWNEQFF TGTGCCAGCAGCTTAGGGAGGGCACGGGGATGGAATGAGCAGTTCTTC
once TRBJ2-1 - TRBV5-1 CASSLDYYYNEQFF TGCGCCAGCAGCTTGGACTATTACTACAATGAGCAGTTCTTC
few TRBJ1-1 - TRBV6-2/TRBV6-3 CASSYRWNTEAFF TGTGCCAGCAGTTACCGCTGGAACACTGAAGCTTTCTTT
- TRBJ2-5 - TRBV28 CASSQGIMGTQYF TGTGCCAGCAGTCAAGGGATCATGGGGACCCAGTACTTC
- TRBJ2-5 - TRBV5-1 CASSSQGHQETQYF TGCGCCAGCAGCTCTCAGGGACATCAAGAGACCCAGTACTTC
- TRBJ2-3 - TRBV30 CAWNKGLDTDTQYF TGTGCCTGGAACAAGGGGCTAGACACAGATACGCAGTATTTT
- TRBJ2-1 - TRBV6-4 CASSDGKNNEQFF TGTGCCAGCAGTGACGGGAAAAACAATGAGCAGTTCTTC
- TRBJ2-3 - TRBV5-1 CASSGGSTDTQYF TGCGCCAGCAGCGGGGGCTCCACAGATACGCAGTATTTT
- TRBJ2-1 TRBD1 TRBV5-5 CASSPGGAGTPREFF TGTGCCAGCAGCCCAGGGGGAGCCGGGACCCCGAGGGAGTTCTTC
- TRBJ2-5 - TRBV13 CASSLGIDQETQYF TGTGCCAGCAGCTTAGGGATAGACCAAGAGACCCAGTACTTC
few TRBJ1-2 - TRBV5-4 CASSLELGGYGYTF TGTGCCAGCAGCTTGGAGCTGGGGGGATATGGCTACACCTTC
- TRBJ2-2 - TRBV11-2 CASSLGRNTGELFF TGTGCCAGCAGCTTAGGGAGAAACACCGGGGAGCTGTTTTTT
- TRBJ2-7 TRBD2 TRBV28 CASSPPGLAGSYEQYF TGTGCCAGCAGTCCGCCGGGACTAGCGGGTTCCTACGAGCAGTACTTC
- TRBJ2-7 TRBD2 TRBV3-1/TRBV3-2 CASSQSLAGHYEQYF TGTGCCAGCAGCCAATCACTAGCGGGGCACTACGAGCAGTACTTC
- TRBJ2-5 TRBD1 TRBV15 CATSRQGVRETQYF TGTGCCACCAGCAGACAGGGGGTTCGAGAGACCCAGTACTTC
- TRBJ2-5 TRBD2 TRBV18 CASSPFRGDQETQYF TGTGCCAGCTCACCGTTCCGGGGGGACCAAGAGACCCAGTACTTC
- TRBJ2-4 TRBD2 TRBV27 CASSEAGTSGRVLAKNIQYF TGTGCCAGCAGTGAGGCCGGGACTAGCGGGAGGGTTTTAGCCAAAAACATTCAGTACTTC
- TRBJ2-2 TRBD1 TRBV28 CASSFFSGTGRLTGELFF TGTGCCAGCAGTTTCTTCTCCGGGACAGGGAGGTTGACCGGGGAGCTGTTTTTT